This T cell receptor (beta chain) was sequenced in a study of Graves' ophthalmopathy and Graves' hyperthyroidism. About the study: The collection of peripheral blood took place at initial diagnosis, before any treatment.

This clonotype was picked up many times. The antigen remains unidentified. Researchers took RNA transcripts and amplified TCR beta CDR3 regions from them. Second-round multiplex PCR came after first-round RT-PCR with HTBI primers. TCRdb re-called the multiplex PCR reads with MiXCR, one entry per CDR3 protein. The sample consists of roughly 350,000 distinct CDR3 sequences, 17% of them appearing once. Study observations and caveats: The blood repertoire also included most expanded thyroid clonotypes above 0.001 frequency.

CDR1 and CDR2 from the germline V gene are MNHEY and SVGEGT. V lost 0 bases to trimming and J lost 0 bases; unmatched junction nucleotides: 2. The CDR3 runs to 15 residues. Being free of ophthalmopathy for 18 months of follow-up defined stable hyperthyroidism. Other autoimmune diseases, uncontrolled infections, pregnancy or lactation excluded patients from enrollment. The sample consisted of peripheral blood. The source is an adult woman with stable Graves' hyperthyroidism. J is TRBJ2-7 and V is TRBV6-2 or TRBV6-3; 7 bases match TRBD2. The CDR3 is CASSYSGGGSYEQYF. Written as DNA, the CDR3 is TGTGCCAGCAGTTACTCGGGCGGGGGCTCCTACGAGCAGTACTTC.